The next 21 T cell receptor beta chains were all read from a single sample in a study of OX40 agonist ivuxolimab in advanced cancers. Library creation used the immunoSEQ multiplex PCR assay. TCRdb stores this immuneACCESS table with in-frame sequences only. Part of the clones is absent; in the studies checked, under half of the shortfall reflects unresolved V genes, and no reason is known for the rest. The sample data list 48,000 or so clones, and approximately 86% of these were observed just once. Clones ranked in the top ten supply 1.5% to 2% of the sample. Specimen: CD4+ or CD8+ T cells sorted from blood, collected in a trial of the OX40 agonist ivuxolimab. Receptor source: an adult with an advanced solid tumor such as melanoma, head and neck, liver or kidney cancer.

The chain employs TRBV4-2 and TRBJ2-1, with 12 bases matching TRBD2. The J segment lost 6 bases and the V segment lost 3 bases, leaving 6 bases of the junction unmatched. The germline gives CDR1 LGHNA, CDR2 YNFKEQ. CDR3 length: 16 amino acids. Written as DNA, the CDR3 is TGTGCCAGCAGCCAGGGAGGACTAGCGGGGCTCAATGAGCAGTTCTTC. It is translated as CASSQGGLAGLNEQFF.

J is TRBJ1-1 and V is TRBV6-6, with D unclear. Trimming pared 4 bases from V and 2 bases from J, leaving 8 bases between. Germline lookup yields CDR1 MNHNY and CDR2 SVGAGI (reference sequence). CDR3 size: 13 residues. This CDR3 reads CASSLTVNTEAFF. Here the CDR3 DNA reads TGTGCCAGCAGTTTAACAGTTAACACTGAAGCTTTCTTT.

The V gene is TRBV14, the J gene TRBJ2-1, with 13 nucleotides matching TRBD2. Germline V gene data show CDR1 as SGHDN and CDR2 as FVKESK. The trim removed 0 bases at V and 0 bases at J, leaving 11 bases unmatched. CDR3 length: 21 residues. CDR3 coding DNA: TGTGCCAGCAGCCAAGATCCAGCGGGACTAGCGGGACGCGGCTCCTACAATGAGCAGTTCTTC. The encoded protein is CASSQDPAGLAGRGSYNEQFF.

The chain uses TRBV2 and TRBJ1-5; D ambiguous. CDR3 length equals 15 residues. The V end lost 2 bases, the J end lost 2 bases, and 10 bases lay between the germline ends. Germline V gene data show CDR1 as SNHLY and CDR2 as FYNNEI. CDR3 bases: TGTGCCAGCAGTGAATTGCAGGTGGGCAATCAGCCCCAGCATTTT. This encodes CASSELQVGNQPQHF.

The chain has TRBV12-5 and TRBJ2-1; 7 bases match TRBD2. The V segment lost 1 base and the J segment 3 bases; nucleotides outside the gene matches: 9. CDR1 and CDR2 (germline): LGHNT, FRNRAP. The CDR3 is made up of 17 amino acids. The CDR3 region has the DNA TGTGCTAGTGGTTTGGCTCTCAGGTGGGAGGGCTACAATGAGCAGTTCTTC. This sequence encodes CASGLALRWEGYNEQFF. Combining the CDR3 with reference TRBV12-5 and TRBJ2-1 gives the whole variable domain DARVTQTPRHKVTEMGQEVTMRCQPILGHNTVFWYRQTMMQGLELLAYFRNRAPLDDSGMPKDRFSAEMPDATLATLKIQPSEPRDSAVYFCASGLALRWEGYNEQFFGPGTRLTVL.

The rearrangement joins TRBV4-1 to TRBJ1-2; TRBD1 matches 7 bases. The CDR3 sequence is 16 residues long. J lost 5 bases, V lost 4 bases, and 13 bases had no gene match. CDR1 MGHRA and CDR2 YSYEKL come from the germline V gene. As DNA, the CDR3 is TGCGCCAGCAGCCCATCCGCAGACAGGGCCGCATATGGCTACACCTTC. Translation gives CASSPSADRAAYGYTF.

The chain joins TRBV7-3 to TRBJ2-1, with D unresolved. The germline V and J ends were trimmed by 2 bases and 5 bases, with 7 bases remaining between them. This CDR3 has 13 residues. Per the germline V gene, CDR1 is SGHTA and CDR2 is FQGTGA. The CDR3 sequence: CASSLAGDNEQFF. The CDR3 DNA reads as TGTGCCAGCAGCTTAGCAGGCGACAATGAGCAGTTCTTC.

The chain combines TRBV7-9 with TRBJ1-2, with TRBD1 matching 9 bases. The junction had 9 bases not matched to a gene; V was cut back by 6 bases and J by 4 bases. This CDR3 is 15 amino acids long. Germline V gene sequence: CDR1 SEHNR, CDR2 FQNEAQ (reference sequence). CDR3 region: CASSPQPDRGYGYTF. The CDR3 DNA is TGTGCCAGCAGTCCCCAGCCGGACAGGGGCTATGGCTACACCTTC.

The chain joins TRBV19 to TRBJ2-7; D possibly corresponds to TRBD2 (6 bases). With 4 bases removed from V and 7 bases from J, the gap between germline ends came to 14 bases. Germline V lookup: CDR1 LNHDA, CDR2 SQIVND (reference sequence). This CDR3 contains 13 residues. The CDR3 nucleotides read TGTGCCAGTAGTAGCCAGTGGGGGGAAGAGCAGTACTTC. Amino acids: CASSSQWGEEQYF.

The genes are TRBV2 and TRBJ2-1, with 8 bases that match TRBD2. V gave up 0 bases and J gave up 10 bases; unmatched junction bases: 5. CDR1 is SNHLY and CDR2 is FYNNEI in the germline V gene. The CDR3 is made up of 14 amino acids. DNA of the CDR3: TGTGCCAGCAGTGAAGCGCTAGCGGGTTTGGAGCAGTTCTTC. This translates into CASSEALAGLEQFF. Filled out from reference TRBV2 and TRBJ2-1, the complete variable domain reads EPEVTQTPSHQVTQMGQEVILRCVPISNHLYFYWYRQILGQKVEFLVSFYNNEISEKSEIFDDQFSVERPDGSNFTLKIRSTKLEDSAMYFCASSEALAGLEQFFGPGTRLTVL.

The V and J genes are TRBV6-1 and TRBJ1-4; 8 positions agree with TRBD1. V was clipped by 5 bases and J by 8 bases; unmatched bases: 10. Germline loops: CDR1 MNHNS, CDR2 SASEGT. CDR3 length: 15 residues. The CDR3 region is CASSFRDRPLEKLFF. The DNA of the CDR3 is TGTGCCAGCAGTTTCCGGGACAGGCCATTAGAAAAACTGTTTTTT.

The chain is built from TRBV5-6 and TRBJ2-7; the D is unclear. There are 14 residues in the CDR3. Germline CDR1 and CDR2: SGHDT and YYEEEE. Trimming removed 1 base at V and 0 bases at J, with 8 bases between. The CDR3 here is CASSLFGVSYEQYF. CDR3 sequence (DNA): TGTGCCAGCAGCTTGTTTGGTGTCTCCTACGAGCAGTACTTC.

The V and J genes are TRBV4-3 and TRBJ1-5, with no clear D. Germline assignment: CDR1 LGHNA and CDR2 YSLEER. Trimming took 1 base from V and 0 from J, leaving 7 bases between them. The CDR3 spans 15 residues. This chain's CDR3 is CASSQGHVSNQPQHF. The CDR3 coding sequence is TGCGCCAGCAGCCAAGGACACGTTAGCAATCAGCCCCAGCATTTT.

This chain uses TRBV6-5 with TRBJ2-7; D may be TRBD1 (6 bases). Germline V gene data show CDR1 as MNHEY and CDR2 as SVGAGI. The CDR3 runs 16 residues. V was shortened by 2 bases and J by 0 bases, with 14 bases between the two germline ends. The CDR3 loop is CASSYTRQVSSYEQYF. The CDR3 bases are TGTGCCAGCAGTTACACCCGACAGGTGAGCTCCTACGAGCAGTACTTC.

The chain uses TRBV18 and TRBJ2-1; D is unresolved. Trimming removed 0 bases from V and 3 bases from J, with 6 bases in between. The CDR3 covers 14 residues. The germline V gene has CDR1 KGHSH and CDR2 LQKENI. CDR3 coding DNA: TGTGCCAGCTCACCACCCGGGTTCTACAATGAGCAGTTCTTC. Its translation: CASSPPGFYNEQFF.

The chain employs TRBV30 and TRBJ1-3; D unresolved. V was cut by 8 bases and J by 0 bases, with 17 bases left in between. Germline assignment: CDR1 GTSNPN and CDR2 SVGIG (reference sequence). This CDR3 has 15 amino acids. CDR3: CAATGALFSGNTIYF. As DNA, the CDR3 is TGTGCCGCCACGGGAGCTCTTTTCTCTGGAAACACCATATATTTT.

A single count supports this clone. The chain uses TRBV18 and TRBJ2-2, with D unclear. Germline lookup yields CDR1 KGHSH and CDR2 LQKENI. The CDR3 covers 13 residues. Trimming stripped 5 bases from V and 7 bases from J, with 11 bases between. The CDR3, as DNA: TGTGCCAGCTCATCCGGTTTTGGCGGGGAGCTGTTTTTT. Its translation: CASSSGFGGELFF.

This rearrangement joins TRBV12-5 to TRBJ2-1; D gene ambiguous. Germline assignment: CDR1 LGHNT and CDR2 FRNRAP. Trimming shortened V by 1 base and J by 0 bases, and 10 bases separated the two germline ends. This CDR3 is built from 16 residues. CDR3 in DNA: TGTGCTAGTGGTTTGGCCGGGCTTCGCTCCTACAATGAGCAGTTCTTC. Amino acids: CASGLAGLRSYNEQFF.

The chain joins TRBV10-3 to TRBJ1-6, with TRBD1 as a possible D gene (6 bases). The germline V and J ends were trimmed by 5 bases and 0 bases, with 11 bases remaining between them. Germline loops: CDR1 ENHRY, CDR2 SYGVKD. The CDR3 consists of 16 residues. CDR3 in amino acids: CAISQGGSSYNSPLHF. CDR3 DNA: TGTGCCATCAGTCAAGGGGGTAGCTCCTATAATTCACCCCTCCACTTT.

CDR3 sequence: CASSLVGSGIDTQYF. The CDR3 region has the DNA TGTGCCAGCAGCTTAGTGGGTAGTGGCATAGATACGCAGTATTTT. The V gene is TRBV11-2, the J gene TRBJ2-3; D is ambiguous. CDR1 SGHAT and CDR2 FQNNGV come from the germline V gene. The CDR3 runs 15 residues. Deletions cut 1 base from V and 5 bases from J, with 13 bases between. The whole variable domain, filled in from reference TRBV11-2 and TRBJ2-3, reads EAGVAQSPRYKIIEKRQSVAFWCNPISGHATLYWYQQILGQGPKLLIQFQNNGVVDDSQLPKDRFSAERLKGVDSTLKIQPAKLEDSAVYLCASSLVGSGIDTQYFGPGTRLTVL.

V usage is TRBV15 and J usage is TRBJ2-5; 7 bases fit TRBD2. The germline CDR1 and CDR2 sequences are LNHNV and YYDKDF (reference sequence). V trimming: 1 base; J trimming: 4 bases; junction bases outside the gene matches: 3. The CDR3 consists of 14 residues. CDR3 bases: TGTGCCACCAGCAGAGGACTAGCTGGAGAGACCCAGTACTTC. Translated: CATSRGLAGETQYF.